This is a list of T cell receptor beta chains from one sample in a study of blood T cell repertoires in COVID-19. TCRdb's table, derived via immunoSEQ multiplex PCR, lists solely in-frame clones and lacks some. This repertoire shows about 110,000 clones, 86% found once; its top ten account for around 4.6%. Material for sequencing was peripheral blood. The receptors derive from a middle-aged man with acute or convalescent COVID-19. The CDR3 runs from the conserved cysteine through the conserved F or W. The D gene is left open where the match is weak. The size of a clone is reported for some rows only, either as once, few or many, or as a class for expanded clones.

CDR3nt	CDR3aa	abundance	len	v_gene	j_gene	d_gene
TGTGCCAGCAGTTACGGGGAGGGCCGGGCGGCTTTCTTT	CASSYGEGRAAFF	-	13	TRBV27	TRBJ1-1	-
TGTGCCAGCAGTGTCGATGGGGGCCAAGATACGCAGTATTTT	CASSVDGGQDTQYF	-	14	TRBV6-4	TRBJ2-3	-
TGTGCCAGCAGTTTCCGGTATCCGGGTTCAACCTACGAGCAGTACTTC	CASSFRYPGSTYEQYF	-	16	TRBV27	TRBJ2-7	-
TGTGCCAGCAGTGACCGCCAGGGGAACAGAAACACCATATATTTT	CASSDRQGNRNTIYF	-	15	TRBV6-4	TRBJ1-3	-
TGTGCCAGCAGAGCAGGACAGGGCGGCACTGAAGCTTTCTTT	CASRAGQGGTEAFF	-	14	TRBV27	TRBJ1-1	TRBD1
TGTGCCAGCAGCCCGCTAGCGGGGGCTAGCACAGATACGCAGTATTTT	CASSPLAGASTDTQYF	-	16	TRBV27	TRBJ2-3	TRBD2
TGTGCCAGCAGTCCTCCGGGACAGGGAACCAATGAGCAGTTCTTC	CASSPPGQGTNEQFF	-	15	TRBV7-9	TRBJ2-1	TRBD1
TGTGCCACCAGCAGAGACCCTCAAGAGACCCAGTACTTC	CATSRDPQETQYF	-	13	TRBV15	TRBJ2-5	-
TGTGCCAGCAGCATACAGGGAGCTAACTATGGCTACACCTTC	CASSIQGANYGYTF	-	14	TRBV7-9	TRBJ1-2	-
TGTGCCAGCAGTTACTCGAAGGTCGGGGGGGAGCAGTACTTC	CASSYSKVGGEQYF	-	14	TRBV6-6	TRBJ2-7	TRBD2
TGCGCCAGCAGCTTGGGAGTGCTGCCAGATACGCAGTATTTT	CASSLGVLPDTQYF	once	14	TRBV5-1	TRBJ2-3	-
TGTGCCAGCAGTTACCTGACAGGGATCAATGAAGCTTTCTTT	CASSYLTGINEAFF	-	14	TRBV6-5	TRBJ1-1	TRBD1
TGTGCCAGCAGTCGGGACACCTATGGCTACACCTTC	CASSRDTYGYTF	-	12	TRBV11-2	TRBJ1-2	-
TGTGCCACCCCGAAAATGACAGGCACTAACTATGGCTACACCTTC	CATPKMTGTNYGYTF	few	15	TRBV7-9	TRBJ1-2	-
TGTGCCAGTAGGGCAGGGGGGACGGAGACCCAGTACTTC	CASRAGGTETQYF	-	13	TRBV19	TRBJ2-5	-
TGTGCCAGCAGTGAAGGGGGCCTGTACGAGCAGTACTTC	CASSEGGLYEQYF	-	13	TRBV6-1	TRBJ2-7	-
TGTGCCAGCAGTCAATCGGGACAGATCATGAACACTGAAGCTTTCTTT	CASSQSGQIMNTEAFF	-	16	TRBV6-2/TRBV6-3	TRBJ1-1	TRBD1
TGTGCCAGCAGCCGGGGACAGGGGGCTTACGAGCAGTACTTC	CASSRGQGAYEQYF	-	14	TRBV11-3	TRBJ2-7	TRBD1
TGTGCCAGCAGCACCGGGACACAGCCCTACAATGAGCAGTTCTTC	CASSTGTQPYNEQFF	-	15	TRBV6-5	TRBJ2-1	-
TGTGCCAGCAGTTCCAGGACAGGGAACTATGGCTACACCTTC	CASSSRTGNYGYTF	-	14	TRBV2	TRBJ1-2	TRBD1
TGTGCCAGCAGCGAGAGGGGGGACAGGGACGGCGAGACCCAGTACTTC	CASSERGDRDGETQYF	-	16	TRBV9	TRBJ2-5	TRBD1
TGTGCCAGCAGTGAGTGGGCTGTGGAGACCCAGTACTTC	CASSEWAVETQYF	-	13	TRBV6-1	TRBJ2-5	-
TGCGCCACCACCCCCGGGCAGGGGGTTTTTCAGCCCCAGCATTTT	CATTPGQGVFQPQHF	-	15	TRBV5-1	TRBJ1-5	TRBD1
TGCAGTGCTAGTCCCCGACAGGGGATCTCCTACAATGAGCAGTTCTTC	CSASPRQGISYNEQFF	-	16	TRBV20-1	TRBJ2-1	TRBD1
TGTGCCAGCAGTGTGGGGACAGGGAAATGGAACACCGGGGAGCTGTTTTTT	CASSVGTGKWNTGELFF	-	17	TRBV6-1	TRBJ2-2	TRBD1
TGCGCCAGCAGCTTGGGACAGGGGGAGGAAAAACTGTTTTTT	CASSLGQGEEKLFF	-	14	TRBV5-1	TRBJ1-4	TRBD1
TGTGCCAGCAGCTTAGCGGGGTTTAGAGGGATTCACGAGCAGTACTTC	CASSLAGFRGIHEQYF	-	16	TRBV7-2	TRBJ2-7	-
TGTGCCACCAGCGCCGGGACAGGGAGCATCTACGAGCAGTACTTC	CATSAGTGSIYEQYF	-	15	TRBV24-1	TRBJ2-7	TRBD1
TGTGCCAGCAGCTTCCCAAACATGAACACTGAAGCTTTCTTT	CASSFPNMNTEAFF	-	14	TRBV7-2	TRBJ1-1	-
TGTGCCAGCAGTCAGACAGCGAACACTGAAGCTTTCTTT	CASSQTANTEAFF	-	13	TRBV11-3	TRBJ1-1	-
TGTGCCAGCAGCAAGCGTAACTCTGGGGCCAACGTCCTGACTTTC	CASSKRNSGANVLTF	-	15	TRBV7-3	TRBJ2-6	-
TGTGCCAGCAGCTTAGGAGGCGGGCGGCCCAGCTCCTACGAGCAGTACTTC	CASSLGGGRPSSYEQYF	-	17	TRBV7-2	TRBJ2-7	-
TGTGCCAGTAGTACTCCGGGACAGCTACAAGAGACCCAGTACTTC	CASSTPGQLQETQYF	-	15	TRBV19	TRBJ2-5	TRBD1
TGTGCCAGCTCAACGGGAGGGGCAACTAACTATGGCTACACCTTC	CASSTGGATNYGYTF	-	15	TRBV18	TRBJ1-2	-
TGTGCCAGTAGTCCGACACAAGAGACCCAGTACTTC	CASSPTQETQYF	-	12	TRBV19	TRBJ2-5	-
TGCAGCGTCACGGACAGTAGCAATCAGCCCCAGCATTTT	CSVTDSSNQPQHF	-	13	TRBV29-1	TRBJ1-5	-
TGCGCCAGCAGCCAAGATGCAGGGGAGGGTCAGCCCCAGCATTTT	CASSQDAGEGQPQHF	-	15	TRBV4-3	TRBJ1-5	-
TGTGCCAGCAGTAATCCCAGGGAGCAGTTCTTC	CASSNPREQFF	-	11	TRBV6-2/TRBV6-3	TRBJ2-1	-
TGCGCCAGCAGCTTGATAGGGGGCGGGACGGACACTGAAGCTTTCTTT	CASSLIGGGTDTEAFF	-	16	TRBV5-1	TRBJ1-1	TRBD1
TGTGCCAGCAGCCCCCTAGGGACTACCCTAGCCAAAAACATTCAGTACTTC	CASSPLGTTLAKNIQYF	-	17	TRBV5-8	TRBJ2-4	TRBD2
TGTGCCAGCAGCCCGCGACTAGGCAGCTCCTACGAGCAGTACTTC	CASSPRLGSSYEQYF	once	15	TRBV4-2	TRBJ2-7	-
TGTGCCTGGGCTCAGGGGACTGGAAACACCATATATTTT	CAWAQGTGNTIYF	-	13	TRBV30	TRBJ1-3	-
TGTGCCAGCTCACCACTAGACAGGGCGGACACTGAAGCTTTCTTT	CASSPLDRADTEAFF	-	15	TRBV18	TRBJ1-1	TRBD1
TGTGCCAGCAGCCAATCGTACAGGGCTGGCAATCAGCCCCAGCATTTT	CASSQSYRAGNQPQHF	-	16	TRBV16	TRBJ1-5	-
TGTGCCAGTAGTATAATACGGGAACGTTGGGGCAATGAGCAGTTCTTC	CASSIIRERWGNEQFF	-	16	TRBV19	TRBJ2-1	-
TGTGCCAGTAGTAGGACTAGCGGGACCCAGAATGAGCAGTTCTTC	CASSRTSGTQNEQFF	-	15	TRBV19	TRBJ2-1	TRBD2
TGTGCCAGCAGTTTCGACAGGGGTCCCCAAGAGACCCAGTACTTC	CASSFDRGPQETQYF	-	15	TRBV6-5	TRBJ2-5	TRBD1
TGTGCCAGCAGCGGCGGGGGAGCGGGAGTCTGGAATGAGCAGTTCTTC	CASSGGGAGVWNEQFF	-	16	TRBV9	TRBJ2-1	TRBD2
TGTGCCTGGAGTTTACAGGGGAGGATCTATGGCTACACCTTC	CAWSLQGRIYGYTF	-	14	TRBV30	TRBJ1-2	TRBD1
TGTGCCAGCAGCAGAAAGGGATTTTTAGCGGGGGGGAACAATGAGCAGTTCTTC	CASSRKGFLAGGNNEQFF	-	18	TRBV5-8	TRBJ2-1	TRBD2